This T cell receptor beta chain was identified during a study of cytomegalovirus exposure and HLA in healthy donors. The study, taken as a whole, reports: Rare sequences made up most TCRs, while some public TCRs were found in many donors. The investigators catalogued 164 TCR beta chains as cytomegalovirus-associated.

This clone has just a few counts. The target antigen is unknown. These donors were members of the roughly 110-subject validation cohort, a group separate from the approximately 670-subject first cohort. Only in-frame clones appear in the TCRdb table, and some are missing; sequencing was by immunoSEQ multiplex PCR. The table lists 130,000 or so clones, around nine tenths of them singletons. The CDR3 has 14 residues. V gave up 3 bases and J gave up 7 bases, with 15 bases separating them. Germline CDR1 is KGHSH and CDR2 is LQKENI. This chain joins TRBV18 and TRBJ1-2, with a tentative D call TRBD1 (6 bases). This TCR was sampled from a woman younger than 35 in good health and CMV-seronegative. Sequencing was carried out using PBMCs. The DNA of the CDR3 is TGTGCCAGCTCACCCCCCGGGACACACTCTGGCTACACCTTC. It encodes CASSPPGTHSGYTF.